Below are 17 T cell receptor beta chains sequenced from a single sample in a study of OX40 agonist ivuxolimab in advanced cancers. Repertoires were generated with immunoSEQ multiplex PCR, while TCRdb's copy carries only in-frame clones and drops some. The table includes approximately 52,000 clones, 79% detected once. The sample consisted of CD4+ or CD8+ T cells sorted from blood, taken in a trial of the OX40 agonist ivuxolimab. Receptors were obtained from an adult with an advanced solid tumor such as melanoma, head and neck, liver or kidney cancer.

V gene TRBV7-3 combines with J gene TRBJ2-7; 7 bases are a match to TRBD1. Germline trimming cut 2 bases from V and 6 bases from J; bases unmatched to any gene: 10. This CDR3 contains 15 residues. The germline V gene encodes CDR1 SGHTA and CDR2 FQGTGA. For the CDR3, the DNA is TGTGCCAGCAGCTTAGGGGACAGCTATGCCTCCGAGCAGTACTTC. Translated, it gives CASSLGDSYASEQYF.

This clone was seen only once. Here the CDR3 DNA reads TGCGCCAGCAGCGCCAGACAGAACCTGAACACCGGGGAGCTGTTTTTT. It translates to CASSARQNLNTGELFF. J is TRBJ2-2 and V is TRBV5-1; perhaps TRBD1 as D (5 bases). Deletions cut 4 bases from V and 1 base from J, with 14 bases between. This CDR3 has 16 amino acids. Germline values: CDR1 SGHRS, CDR2 YFSETQ.

This clone has only a few counts. This rearrangement joins TRBV7-2 to TRBJ1-6, with D possibly being TRBD1 (5 bases). The CDR3 runs 14 residues. Germline lookup yields CDR1 SGHTA and CDR2 FQGNSA. V dropped 5 bases and J dropped 4 bases, with 9 bases sitting between them. The CDR3 region is CASSPGRYNSPLHF. In DNA, the CDR3 is TGTGCCAGCAGCCCGGGACGGTATAATTCACCCCTCCACTTT.

The chain recombines TRBV2 with TRBJ1-3; possibly TRBD1 for D (6 bases). The CDR3 contains 13 residues. Germline V gives CDR1 SNHLY, CDR2 FYNNEI. With 8 bases removed from V and 0 bases from J, the gap between germline ends came to 8 bases. CDR3 sequence: CASQGHSGNTIYF. The CDR3 nucleotides are TGTGCCAGCCAGGGGCACTCTGGAAACACCATATATTTT.

The rearrangement joins TRBV11-2 to TRBJ1-6, with TRBD1 as a possible D gene (6 bases). The CDR3 length is 13 residues. Trimming cost V 6 bases and J 9 bases, with 12 bases left between them. Germline values: CDR1 SGHAT, CDR2 FQNNGV. The CDR3 nucleotides read TGTGCCAGCAGAGAACAGGGAGCTTCACCCCTCCACTTT. It codes for CASREQGASPLHF.

This sequence joins TRBV5-5 and TRBJ2-5, with 7 bases lining up with TRBD1. This CDR3 region has 16 residues. Germline trimming cut 1 base from V and 5 bases from J; bases unmatched to any gene: 11. Germline values: CDR1 SGHKS, CDR2 YYEKEE (reference sequence). CDR3 DNA: TGTGCCAGCAGCTTGTCGGGCAGGGGGAGAGGGGAGACCCAGTACTTC. Translating gives CASSLSGRGRGETQYF.

By proportion, this clone is medium-sized. The chain carries TRBV7-2 and TRBJ1-4; no clear D gene. Germline CDR1 is SGHTA and CDR2 is FQGNSA. V dropped 6 bases and J dropped 2 bases, with 10 bases sitting between them. CDR3 length: 14 residues. CDR3 nucleotides: TGTGCCAGCAGGGGTCTTGGGACTAATGAAAAACTGTTTTTT. Residues: CASRGLGTNEKLFF. The variable domain in full, completed from reference TRBV7-2 and TRBJ1-4, reads GAGVSQSPSNKVTEKGKDVELRCDPISGHTALYWYRQSLGQGLEFLIYFQGNSAPDKSGLPSDRFSAERTGGSVSTLTIQRTQQEDSAVYLCASRGLGTNEKLFFGSGTQLSVL.

This clone was seen more than once but under ten times. The chain has TRBV11-1 and TRBJ1-6; 7 bases are a match to TRBD1. The V gene's germline CDR1 is SGHAT and CDR2 FQDESV (reference sequence). V shed 3 bases, J shed 11 bases, and the junction held 10 bases outside the gene matches. CDR3 length equals 15 residues. The CDR3 region is CASSLFLQGGPPLHF. CDR3 in DNA: TGTGCCAGCAGCTTGTTTCTTCAGGGGGGTCCACCCCTCCACTTT.

The sample holds one count of this clone. This chain joins TRBV4-1 and TRBJ2-7; TRBD2 aligns across 11 bases. After removal of 2 bases from V and 2 bases from J, the junction contained 5 bases not matched to a gene. Germline loops: CDR1 MGHRA, CDR2 YSYEKL. CDR3 length: 16 residues. The CDR3 protein is CASSQTPGLAAYEQYF. CDR3 bases: TGCGCCAGCAGCCAAACTCCGGGACTAGCGGCCTACGAGCAGTACTTC.

The chain uses TRBV5-1 and TRBJ1-5; tentatively, D is TRBD1 (6 bases). Germline V lookup: CDR1 SGHRS, CDR2 YFSETQ. The V gene lost 0 bases and the J gene lost 5 bases, with 12 bases spanning the gap. The CDR3 length is 15 residues. The CDR3 reads CASSLAGGLDQPQHF. The CDR3 DNA follows: TGCGCCAGCAGCTTGGCCGGGGGGCTGGATCAGCCCCAGCATTTT. Looking up the rest from reference TRBV5-1 and TRBJ1-5 gives the full variable domain: KAGVTQTPRYLIKTRGQQVTLSCSPISGHRSVSWYQQTPGQGLQFLFEYFSETQRNKGNFPGRFSGRQFSNSRSEMNVSTLELGDSALYLCASSLAGGLDQPQHFGDGTRLSIL.

The CDR3 region is CALIRDRGNTIYF. CDR3 bases: TGTGCCCTCATAAGGGACAGGGGAAACACCATATATTTT. The chain employs TRBV30 and TRBJ1-3; 8 bases match TRBD1. This CDR3 spans 13 amino acids. V was clipped by 8 bases and J by 4 bases; unmatched bases: 7. The germline V gene has CDR1 GTSNPN and CDR2 SVGIG (reference sequence). Combining the CDR3 with reference TRBV30 and TRBJ1-3 gives the whole variable domain SQTIHQWPATLVQPVGSPLSLECTVEGTSNPNLYWYRQAAGRGLQLLFYSVGIGQISSEVPQNLSASRPQDRQFILSSKKLLLSDSGFYLCALIRDRGNTIYFGEGSWLTVV.

The chain couples TRBV27 to TRBJ1-2; 7 positions match TRBD1. CDR3 length equals 14 residues. Trimming cost V 5 bases and J 4 bases; bases outside gene matches: 7. Per the germline V gene, CDR1 is MNHEY and CDR2 is SMNVEV (reference sequence). The CDR3 DNA sequence: TGTGCCAGCAGTCCCCTTGGGACAGTCTATGGCTACACCTTC. Its protein product is CASSPLGTVYGYTF.

This chain uses TRBV18 with TRBJ2-5, with 9 bases that match TRBD2. The CDR3 runs 15 residues. Germline V lookup: CDR1 KGHSH, CDR2 LQKENI. V lost 1 base to trimming and J lost 5 bases; unmatched junction nucleotides: 5. The CDR3 sequence is CASSPLAGAGETQYF. Written as DNA, the CDR3 is TGTGCCAGCTCACCACTAGCGGGGGCCGGGGAGACCCAGTACTTC.

This clone has only a few counts. The rearrangement uses TRBV4-2 and TRBJ1-1, with D possibly being TRBD1 (5 bases). Germline CDR1 and CDR2: LGHNA and YNFKEQ. CDR3 length: 13 amino acids. Trimming stripped 0 bases from V and 3 bases from J, with 5 bases between. CDR3 sequence: CASSQEGDTEAFF. The CDR3 DNA is TGTGCCAGCAGCCAAGAAGGGGACACTGAAGCTTTCTTT.

The chain couples TRBV7-3 to TRBJ1-2; the D gene is possibly TRBD1 (6 bases). Germline V gene sequence: CDR1 SGHTA, CDR2 FQGTGA. Trimming stripped 11 bases from V and 4 bases from J, with 14 bases between. This CDR3 region has 12 residues. The CDR3 is CAVGARSYGYTF. The CDR3, as DNA: TGTGCCGTGGGGGCACGAAGCTATGGCTACACCTTC.

The chain couples TRBV18 to TRBJ2-5; TRBD2 might be the D (6 bases). The germline V and J ends were trimmed by 3 bases and 5 bases, with 13 bases remaining between them. CDR1 is KGHSH and CDR2 is LQKENI in the germline V gene. The CDR3 covers 14 residues. CDR3 DNA: TGTGCCAGCTCACCCGGGAGCCGGAGGGAGACCCAGTACTTC. Translated: CASSPGSRRETQYF.

The rearrangement links TRBV7-6 to TRBJ2-5; 7 bases are a match to TRBD2. This CDR3 is 15 amino acids long. Germline values: CDR1 SGHVS, CDR2 FNYEAQ. V was pared by 4 bases and J by 4 bases, with 9 bases of the junction left unmatched. The CDR3 nucleotides are TGTGCCAGCAGCTCCGATGGGGAGGGAGGAGAGACCCAGTACTTC. Amino acid sequence: CASSSDGEGGETQYF. Looking up the rest from reference TRBV7-6 and TRBJ2-5 gives the full variable domain: GAGVSQSPRYKVTKRGQDVALRCDPISGHVSLYWYRQALGQGPEFLTYFNYEAQQDKSGLPNDRFSAERPEGSISTLTIQRTEQRDSAMYRCASSSDGEGGETQYFGPGTRLLVL.